The 26 T cell receptor beta chains below come from one sample, sequenced in a study of CXCR3-negative and CXCR3-positive naive CD8 T cells. The method, 5' RACE with UMI labels, was used to prepare the TRB cDNA libraries. TCRdb reprocessed the 5' RACE reads; each CDR3 protein has one entry and no DNA is given. The table counts 100,000 to 150,000 distinct CDR3 sequences; about 0.48% lies in the top ten. The sample consisted of naive CXCR3- CD8+ T cells from blood. Subset in this sample: CD45RO-CCR7+CD27+CD95- naive CD8+ T cells lacking CXCR3 (TNR3-). These receptors were collected from a human donor in good health. Some clones in this sample may be carry-over from other donors' samples.

The V call is TRBV27, the J call TRBJ2-7. The V gene's germline CDR1 is MNHEY and CDR2 SMNVEV (reference sequence). The CDR3 runs 12 residues. This CDR3 reads CASTDDSYEQYF.

The chain uses TRBV29-1 and TRBJ1-4. The germline V gene encodes CDR1 SQVTM and CDR2 ANQGSEA. The CDR3 has 15 residues. Here the CDR3 reads CSSPTSSWANEKLFF.

The rearrangement joins TRBV12-3 or TRBV12-4 to TRBJ1-1; TCRdb gives TRBD1 as the D gene, but with no DNA this cannot be confirmed. The CDR3 totals 14 residues. The CDR3 here is CASLYGTGVTEAFF.

The chain uses TRBV25-1 and TRBJ1-5. Germline CDR1 MGHDK, CDR2 SYGVNS. The CDR3 extends over 13 amino acids. This chain's CDR3 is CASSDHGGQPQHF.

This chain joins TRBV20-1 and TRBJ2-5. Germline loops: CDR1 DFQATT, CDR2 SNEGSKA (reference sequence). The CDR3 runs 13 residues. CDR3 amino acids: CSARDRRQETQYF.

The V and J genes are TRBV3-1 and TRBJ2-7; TCRdb proposes TRBD2, but this gene call is untestable without DNA. The CDR3 sequence is 16 residues long. Germline CDR1 LGHDT, CDR2 YNNKEL (reference sequence). The CDR3 protein is CASSQLGLAGLYEQYF.

This rearrangement joins TRBV9 to TRBJ2-1; absent DNA, TCRdb's TRBD2 call cannot be checked. CDR3 length: 15 amino acids. Germline CDR1 reads SGDLS; CDR2 reads YYNGEE. The CDR3 protein is CASSLGTSGNNEQFF.

J is TRBJ1-6 and V is TRBV10-3; TCRdb reports TRBD1, a call that lacks DNA to check it against. This CDR3 region has 15 residues. The germline gives CDR1 ENHRY, CDR2 SYGVKD. The CDR3 loop reads CAINPGTDYNSPLHF.

The rearrangement joins TRBV11-1 to TRBJ2-7; TCRdb outputs TRBD2, but without DNA this stays unchecked. The CDR3 sequence is 15 residues long. The V gene's germline CDR1 is SGHAT and CDR2 FQDESV (reference sequence). CDR3 protein: CASSLGLGTIYEQYF.

The chain has TRBV20-1 and TRBJ2-7; the TCRdb D gene call, TRBD2, has no DNA to confirm it. This CDR3 comprises 13 residues. CDR1 and CDR2 from the germline V gene are DFQATT and SNEGSKA (reference sequence). CDR3 amino acids: CSARASGDYEQYF.

J is TRBJ2-5 and V is TRBV7-9. Looked up from germline, CDR1 is SEHNR and CDR2 is FQNEAQ (reference sequence). CDR3 length: 12 amino acids. The CDR3 spells CASSLFSETQYF.

V gene TRBV11-1 combines with J gene TRBJ2-3. There are 12 residues in the CDR3. Germline values: CDR1 SGHAT, CDR2 FQDESV (reference sequence). CDR3 protein: CASSYLEDTQYF. The full variable domain, with the rest looked up from reference TRBV11-1 and TRBJ2-3, is EAEVAQSPRYKITEKSQAVAFWCDPISGHATLYWYRQILGQGPELLVQFQDESVVDDSQLPKDRFSAERLKGVDSTLKIQPAELGDSAMYLCASSYLEDTQYFGPGTRLTVL.

V usage is TRBV28 and J usage is TRBJ2-7; TCRdb's D call of TRBD1 is untestable without DNA. The CDR3 is made up of 15 amino acids. The V gene's germline CDR1 is MDHEN and CDR2 SYDVKM. CDR3 loop: CASNLGPTGAYEQYF.

V gene TRBV5-1 combines with J gene TRBJ2-3. This CDR3 is 13 amino acids long. Germline CDR1 reads SGHRS; CDR2 reads YFSETQ. The chain's CDR3 is CASNWLAPDTQYF.

V usage is TRBV28 and J usage is TRBJ2-3; TCRdb picks TRBD1, but there is no DNA to check that call. CDR3 length equals 14 residues. Germline V CDR1 and CDR2: MDHEN, SYDVKM. CDR3: CASSLRGHTDTQYF.

The genes are TRBV27 and TRBJ2-1. The germline V gene has CDR1 MNHEY and CDR2 SMNVEV (reference sequence). The CDR3 is 11 residues long. The CDR3 loop is CASSFFNEQFF.

The V call is TRBV7-2, the J call TRBJ2-4; TCRdb proposes TRBD2, but this gene call is untestable without DNA. Germline V CDR1 and CDR2: SGHTA, FQGNSA. The CDR3 covers 18 residues. The CDR3 reads CASSLAPRAPIAKNIQYF.

The gene calls are TRBV29-1 and TRBJ2-3; TCRdb indicates TRBD1, and absent DNA this call remains unverified. CDR1 is SQVTM, CDR2 ANQGSEA, per germline. The CDR3 is made up of 16 amino acids. CDR3 residues: CSVEDYGDRSTDTQYF.

This rearrangement joins TRBV7-9 to TRBJ2-3; with no DNA, the TCRdb D assignment of TRBD1 cannot be verified. The CDR3 contains 15 residues. Germline V gene sequence: CDR1 SEHNR, CDR2 FQNEAQ (reference sequence). CDR3: CASSFRDKYTDTQYF.

The rearrangement joins TRBV7-6 to TRBJ2-2; no DNA is available, so the TRBD1 call from TCRdb remains unchecked. The CDR3 has 17 amino acids. The V gene's germline CDR1 is SGHVS and CDR2 FNYEAQ. The CDR3 spells CASSLPPATGLTGELFF.

The chain's CDR3 is CASSTKDRGRTEAFF. The V gene is TRBV12-3 or TRBV12-4, the J gene TRBJ1-1; TCRdb selects TRBD1, and the lack of DNA leaves this call unchecked. There are 15 residues in the CDR3.

This chain connects TRBV7-9 to TRBJ2-1. Germline CDR1 and CDR2: SEHNR and FQNEAQ (reference sequence). The CDR3 is 14 residues long. CDR3 loop: CASSFLLANNEQFF. Based on the CDR3 plus reference TRBV7-9 and TRBJ2-1, the full variable domain is DTGVSQNPRHKITKRGQNVTFRCDPISEHNRLYWYRQTLGQGPEFLTYFQNEAQLEKSRLLSDRFSAERPKGSFSTLEIQRTEQGDSAMYLCASSFLLANNEQFFGPGTRLTVL.

This sequence joins TRBV5-6 and TRBJ2-2. The CDR3 runs to 15 residues. CDR1 is SGHDT and CDR2 is YYEEEE in the germline V gene. The chain's CDR3 is CASSLIWGSGGELFF.

The chain couples TRBV4-2 to TRBJ2-2. CDR1 and CDR2 (germline): LGHNA, YNFKEQ. This CDR3 is 17 amino acids long. The CDR3 is CASSQDVTGSNTGELFF.

V is TRBV7-6 and J is TRBJ2-1. Germline CDR1 and CDR2: SGHVS and FNYEAQ. The CDR3 sequence is 15 residues long. CDR3 loop: CASSTETLLYNEQFF.

V gene TRBV7-2 combines with J gene TRBJ2-3; no DNA is available, so the TRBD2 call from TCRdb remains unchecked. This CDR3 comprises 18 residues. Germline CDR1 is SGHTA and CDR2 is FQGNSA. CDR3 sequence reads: CASSLAVTLAGVEDTQYF.